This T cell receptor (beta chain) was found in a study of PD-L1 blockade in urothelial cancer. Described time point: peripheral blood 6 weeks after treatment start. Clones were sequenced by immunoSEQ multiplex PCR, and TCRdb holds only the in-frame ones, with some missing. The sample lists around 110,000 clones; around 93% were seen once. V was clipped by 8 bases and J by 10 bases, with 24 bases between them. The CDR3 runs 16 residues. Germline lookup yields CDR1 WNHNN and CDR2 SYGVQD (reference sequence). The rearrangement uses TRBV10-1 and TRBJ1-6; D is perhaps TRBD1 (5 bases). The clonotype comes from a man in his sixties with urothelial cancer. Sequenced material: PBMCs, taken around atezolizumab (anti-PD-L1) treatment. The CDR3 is CASEPGGRGGLSPLHF. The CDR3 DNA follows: TGCGCCAGCGAACCGGGAGGAAGGGGAGGGTTATCACCCCTCCACTTT.